This T cell receptor (beta chain) comes out of a study of blood T cell repertoires in COVID-19. In the original workflow: The authors estimated nucleated cell counts from reference gene primer amplification. TCRdb's table, derived via immunoSEQ multiplex PCR, lists solely in-frame clones and lacks some. The D gene and trimming were derived from the DNA, and the V and J assignments and clone size from that table. The sample carries under 200,000 clones, around three quarters recorded once. Each participant's cohort was designated according to participant-reported clinical history. CDR3 size: 15 residues. V shed 2 bases and J 7 bases; nucleotides not matched to a gene: 5. Germline CDR1 is SGHTA and CDR2 is FQGTGA.

What was sequenced was PBMCs or T cells enriched from blood (not recorded which). The genes are TRBV7-3 and TRBJ2-1; 10 nucleotides agree with TRBD2. This clonotype was sampled from a woman in her seventies in a cohort exposed to, infected with or recovered from COVID-19 (not recorded which). CDR3 loop: CASSLGASGSNEQFF. CDR3 in DNA: TGTGCCAGCAGCTTAGGGGCTAGCGGGAGTAATGAGCAGTTCTTC.